Shown below are 22 T cell receptor beta chains from a single sample sequenced in a study of control samples from healthy donors and cancer patients. TCRdb's copy holds only in-frame clones and misses some; the assay was immunoSEQ multiplex PCR. The sample contains tens of thousands of clones, roughly 90% of which appear only once. The sample taken for sequencing was PBMCs. The source is a woman in her fifties or sixties with head and neck cancer.

This clone was recorded only once. V gene TRBV11-2 combines with J gene TRBJ1-6; 7 nucleotides agree with TRBD1. CDR1 is SGHAT and CDR2 is FQNNGV in the germline V gene. This CDR3 contains 16 residues. With 1 base clipped from V and 10 bases from J, the junction kept 10 bases outside the gene matches. CDR3 DNA sequence: TGTGCCAGCAGCTTAGCCTCGACAGGGACGGGCTCACCCCTCCACTTT. It encodes CASSLASTGTGSPLHF.

This rearrangement joins TRBV5-1 to TRBJ2-7, with D tentatively TRBD1 (6 bases). The CDR3 has 13 residues. Germline V gene data show CDR1 as SGHRS and CDR2 as YFSETQ. V lost 4 bases to trimming and J lost 7 bases, with 15 bases between them. This CDR3 is CASSPGTYYEQYF. CDR3 bases: TGCGCCAGCAGCCCCGGGACATATTATGAGCAGTACTTC.

This clone was observed a few times. The chain couples TRBV6-1 to TRBJ1-5, with D unresolved. Germline values: CDR1 MNHNS, CDR2 SASEGT. This CDR3 has 17 amino acids. The ends were cut back, 4 bases at V and 0 bases at J, with 16 bases in the middle. CDR3 DNA: TGTGCCAGCAGTGCGGCGCAGGTGCTATATAGCAATCAGCCCCAGCATTTT. Translated, it gives CASSAAQVLYSNQPQHF.

This chain uses TRBV7-9 with TRBJ1-4; no definite D call. Germline CDR1 and CDR2: SEHNR and FQNEAQ (reference sequence). Deletions cut 2 bases from V and 2 bases from J, with 9 bases between. This CDR3 has 15 amino acids. CDR3 nucleotide sequence: TGTGCCAGCAGCTTATGGGCAGATACTAATGAAAAACTGTTTTTT. It specifies CASSLWADTNEKLFF.

This chain joins TRBV19 and TRBJ1-1; 7 nucleotides agree with TRBD1. CDR1 and CDR2 from the germline V gene are LNHDA and SQIVND (reference sequence). Trimming removed 3 bases from V and 2 bases from J; junction bases left unmatched: 6. The CDR3 totals 15 residues. CDR3 in DNA: TGTGCCAGTAGTATCGACAGGGCTGGAAACACTGAAGCTTTCTTT. Translating gives CASSIDRAGNTEAFF.

This clone showed up just a few times. The chain combines TRBV7-2 with TRBJ2-7; D may correspond to TRBD1 or TRBD2 (5 bases each). The CDR3 is 15 amino acids. Germline V lookup: CDR1 SGHTA, CDR2 FQGNSA. V dropped 5 bases and J dropped 0 bases, with 14 bases sitting between them. The CDR3, as DNA: TGTGCCAGCAGCCCCCGGCTGGGGGACTCCTACGAGCAGTACTTC. This encodes CASSPRLGDSYEQYF.

V gene TRBV7-2 combines with J gene TRBJ1-2, with 10 bases matching TRBD1. Per germline, CDR1 SGHTA and CDR2 FQGNSA. There are 16 residues in the CDR3. Trimming took 4 bases from V and 6 from J; bases not matched to a gene: 11. The CDR3 bases are TGTGCCAGCAGCTCTAGAGGGGGACAGGGGCGACATGGCTACACCTTC. Its translation is CASSSRGGQGRHGYTF.

Here the CDR3 DNA reads TGTGCCAGCAGCTCCGCAGGGAGAGTGTACGAGCAGTACTTC. It translates to CASSSAGRVYEQYF. The genes are TRBV5-4 and TRBJ2-7, with D perhaps given as TRBD1 or TRBD2 (5 bases each). CDR1 is SGHNT and CDR2 is YYREEE in the germline V gene (reference sequence). This CDR3 has 14 residues. The ends were cut back, 3 bases at V and 4 bases at J, with 14 bases in the middle.

The chain recombines TRBV4-1 with TRBJ2-5, with 7 bases that match TRBD2. The length of the CDR3 is 14 residues. The trim removed 3 bases at V and 7 bases at J, leaving 8 bases unmatched. Germline V gene lookup returns CDR1 MGHRA and CDR2 YSYEKL. The CDR3 region is CASSQPGGGGTQYF. CDR3 bases: TGCGCCAGCAGCCAGCCGGGGGGTGGAGGGACCCAGTACTTC.

The V and J genes are TRBV6-6 and TRBJ1-3; D remains ambiguous. V was shortened by 6 bases and J by 0 bases, with 12 bases between the two germline ends. The CDR3 is 15 residues long. The V gene's germline CDR1 is MNHNY and CDR2 SVGAGI (reference sequence). CDR3 loop: CASRLRVSSGNTIYF. For the CDR3, the DNA is TGTGCCAGCAGACTTAGAGTAAGCTCTGGAAACACCATATATTTT.

The chain is built from TRBV15 and TRBJ2-7; tentative D call: TRBD1 (5 bases). The CDR3 sequence is 15 residues long. The V end lost 1 base, the J end lost 2 bases, and 12 bases lay between the germline ends. The germline V gene encodes CDR1 LNHNV and CDR2 YYDKDF (reference sequence). For the CDR3, the DNA is TGTGCCACCAGCAGAGGCCAGGGCCTAACCTACGAGCAGTACTTC. Residues: CATSRGQGLTYEQYF.

The chain recombines TRBV6-1 with TRBJ2-5, with 10 bases that match TRBD1. Losses at the gene ends were 3 bases for V and 3 bases for J; bases not matched to a gene: 4. The CDR3 contains 15 residues. Germline assignment: CDR1 MNHNS and CDR2 SASEGT. CDR3 in DNA: TGTGCCAGCAGTGATGGGACAGGGGCCAAAGAGACCCAGTACTTC. Residues: CASSDGTGAKETQYF.

J is TRBJ1-2 and V is TRBV28, with D perhaps TRBD1 (6 bases). Germline V lookup: CDR1 MDHEN, CDR2 SYDVKM. V lost 7 bases to trimming and J lost 4 bases, with 13 bases between them. The CDR3 sequence is 13 residues long. The CDR3 DNA is TGTGCCAGCATCGGCGACAGGTTCTATGGCTACACCTTC. As protein: CASIGDRFYGYTF.

The genes are TRBV5-1 and TRBJ2-7; weak D call: TRBD1 (6 bases). Germline V gene sequence: CDR1 SGHRS, CDR2 YFSETQ. The V end was cut by 6 bases, the J end by 5 bases, with 9 bases between. The CDR3 is 11 residues long. The CDR3 DNA reads as TGCGCCAGCAAATGGGACAACGAGCAGTACTTC. This sequence encodes CASKWDNEQYF.

The count of this clone is one. The V gene is TRBV6-1, the J gene TRBJ2-6, with no clear D. The CDR3 has 12 residues. Germline V lookup: CDR1 MNHNS, CDR2 SASEGT. V lost 1 base to trimming and J lost 17 bases, with 12 bases between them. The CDR3 region is CASSEGTATMTF. For the CDR3, the DNA is TGTGCCAGCAGTGAAGGTACTGCTACGATGACTTTC.

The chain employs TRBV19 and TRBJ2-7; TRBD1 matches 9 bases. The CDR3 sequence is 15 residues long. The germline V gene encodes CDR1 LNHDA and CDR2 SQIVND (reference sequence). Trimming removed 3 bases from V and 7 bases from J; junction bases left unmatched: 10. CDR3 sequence reads: CASSMIGQGTWEQYF. The CDR3 coding sequence is TGTGCCAGTAGTATGATCGGACAGGGGACGTGGGAGCAGTACTTC. Drawing the rest from reference TRBV19 and TRBJ2-7, the complete variable domain is DGGITQSPKYLFRKEGQNVTLSCEQNLNHDAMYWYRQDPGQGLRLIYYSQIVNDFQKGDIAEGYSVSREKKESFPLTVTSAQKNPTAFYLCASSMIGQGTWEQYFGPGTRLTVT.

The chain links TRBV12-3 or TRBV12-4 to TRBJ1-1; no clear D. The CDR3 totals 13 residues. Deletions cut 5 bases from V and 0 bases from J, with 7 bases between. The CDR3: CASSPSLNTEAFF. The DNA of the CDR3 is TGTGCCAGCAGTCCAAGCTTGAACACTGAAGCTTTCTTT.

The chain recombines TRBV5-8 with TRBJ2-6, with unresolved D. The germline V gene has CDR1 SGHTS and CDR2 YDEGEE. CDR3 length equals 15 residues. The V end was cut by 0 bases, the J end by 0 bases, with 4 bases between. For the CDR3, the DNA is TGTGCCAGCAGCTTGGGGGGCTCTGGGGCCAACGTCCTGACTTTC. As protein: CASSLGGSGANVLTF. The full variable domain, with the rest looked up from reference TRBV5-8 and TRBJ2-6, is EAGVTQSPTHLIKTRGQQATLRCSPISGHTSVYWYQQALGLGLQFLLWYDEGEERNRGNFPPRFSGRQFPNYSSELNVNALELEDSALYLCASSLGGSGANVLTFGAGSRLTVL.

The chain uses TRBV5-4 and TRBJ2-5, with 10 bases matching TRBD2. CDR3 size: 16 residues. Germline CDR1 SGHNT, CDR2 YYREEE (reference sequence). V lost 4 bases, J lost 5 bases, and 11 bases stayed unmatched. The CDR3 DNA reads TGTGCCAGCAGCCCAGGACTAGCGGATAGGGGGGAGACCCAGTACTTC. This encodes CASSPGLADRGETQYF.

This rearrangement joins TRBV6-2 or TRBV6-3 to TRBJ1-2; tentatively, D is TRBD1 (5 bases). The CDR3 totals 13 residues. V lost 0 bases and J lost 8, with 10 bases in between. Germline V gene lookup returns CDR1 MNHEY and CDR2 SVGEGT. The CDR3 loop reads CASSYSQGGGYTF. CDR3 sequence (DNA): TGTGCCAGCAGTTACTCCCAGGGCGGCGGCTACACCTTC.

The rearrangement links TRBV4-2 to TRBJ1-2; 8 bases are shared with TRBD1. The V and J ends lost 3 bases and 8 bases, in that order; junction bases with no gene match: 8. Per germline, CDR1 LGHNA and CDR2 YNFKEQ. There are 14 residues in the CDR3. The chain's CDR3 is CASSHFQGAQGYTF. Written as DNA, the CDR3 is TGTGCCAGCAGCCACTTCCAGGGGGCTCAGGGCTACACCTTC.

This clone was seen only once. The rearrangement links TRBV18 to TRBJ1-5; TRBD1 agrees at 7 bases. Germline values: CDR1 KGHSH, CDR2 LQKENI. This CDR3 has 14 amino acids. J lost 3 bases, V lost 3 bases, and 2 bases had no gene match. The CDR3 protein is CASSPGQTNQPQHF. In nucleotides, the CDR3 is TGTGCCAGCTCACCGGGACAGACCAATCAGCCCCAGCATTTT. The entire variable domain, with the rest obtained from reference TRBV18 and TRBJ1-5, is as follows: NAGVMQNPRHLVRRRGQEARLRCSPMKGHSHVYWYRQLPEEGLKFMVYLQKENIIDESGMPKERFSAEFPKEGPSILRIQQVVRGDSAAYFCASSPGQTNQPQHFGDGTRLSIL.